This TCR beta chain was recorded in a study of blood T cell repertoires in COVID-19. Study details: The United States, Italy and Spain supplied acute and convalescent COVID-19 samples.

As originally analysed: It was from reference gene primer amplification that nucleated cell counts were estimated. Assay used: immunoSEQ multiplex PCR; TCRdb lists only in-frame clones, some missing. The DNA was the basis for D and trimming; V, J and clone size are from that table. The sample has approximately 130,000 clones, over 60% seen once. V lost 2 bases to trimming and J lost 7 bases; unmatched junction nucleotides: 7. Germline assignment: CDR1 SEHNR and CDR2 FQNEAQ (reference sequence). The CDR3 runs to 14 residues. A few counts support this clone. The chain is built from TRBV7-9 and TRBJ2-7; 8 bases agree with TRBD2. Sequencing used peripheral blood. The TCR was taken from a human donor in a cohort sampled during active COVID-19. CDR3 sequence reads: CASSLTGTSWEQYF. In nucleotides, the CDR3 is TGTGCCAGCAGCTTAACAGGGACTAGTTGGGAGCAGTACTTC.